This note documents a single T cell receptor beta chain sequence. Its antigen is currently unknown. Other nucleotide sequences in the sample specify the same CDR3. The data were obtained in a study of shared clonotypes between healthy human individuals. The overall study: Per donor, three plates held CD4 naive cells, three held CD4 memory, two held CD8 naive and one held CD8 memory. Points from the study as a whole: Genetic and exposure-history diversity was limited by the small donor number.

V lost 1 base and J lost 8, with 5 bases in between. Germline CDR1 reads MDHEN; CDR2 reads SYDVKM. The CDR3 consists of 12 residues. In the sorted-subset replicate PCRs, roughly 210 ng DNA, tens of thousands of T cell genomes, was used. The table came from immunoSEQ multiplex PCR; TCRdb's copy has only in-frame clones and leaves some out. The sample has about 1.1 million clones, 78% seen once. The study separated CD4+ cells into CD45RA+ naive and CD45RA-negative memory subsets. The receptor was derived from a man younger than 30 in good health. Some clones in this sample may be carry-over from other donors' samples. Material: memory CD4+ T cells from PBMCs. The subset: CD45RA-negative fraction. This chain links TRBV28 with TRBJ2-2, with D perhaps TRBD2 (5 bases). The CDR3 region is CASSLLAGELFF. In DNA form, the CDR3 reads TGTGCCAGCAGTTTATTAGCGGGGGAGCTGTTTTTT.